Listed below are T cell receptor beta chains from one sample, sequenced in a study of graft-versus-host responses after intestinal transplantation. No cognate antigen is known for these TCRs. Clones were read by immunoSEQ multiplex PCR, and TCRdb kept only the in-frame ones, dropping some. The data show approximately 130,000 clones, approximately 92% seen once. Material: unstimulated CD4+ T cells sorted from spleen or lymph node cells, obtained before intestinal transplant. These receptors all come from a human donor who received an intestinal transplant. The CDR3 runs from the conserved cysteine through the conserved F or W. D genes are given only for firm matches. Rows give clone size only sometimes, using once, few, many, or a class for an expanded clone.

DNA: TGTGCTAGTGGGAAGGCCCCAAGGGTCACCGGGGAGCTGTTTTTT; CDR3: CASGKAPRVTGELFF; size: once; V: TRBV12-5; J: TRBJ2-2; D: -
DNA: TGTGCCAGCAGTGAAGTGTGGACTGCCCCCAATCAGCCCCAGCATTTT; CDR3: CASSEVWTAPNQPQHF; size: -; V: TRBV6-1; J: TRBJ1-5; D: -
DNA: TGCAGCGTTGAAGTTCAGGGCGTGAACACTGAAGCTTTCTTT; CDR3: CSVEVQGVNTEAFF; size: -; V: TRBV29-1; J: TRBJ1-1; D: -
DNA: TGCGCCAGCAGCCAAGTCGGGGGGGGGAAAGGAGATACGCAGTATTTT; CDR3: CASSQVGGGKGDTQYF; size: -; V: TRBV4-1; J: TRBJ2-3; D: TRBD2
DNA: TGCGCCAGCAGCCAATCCCCTAGCGGGCCTAATGAGCAGTTCTTC; CDR3: CASSQSPSGPNEQFF; size: -; V: TRBV4-1; J: TRBJ2-1; D: TRBD2
DNA: TGTGCCGGATCAGGGGTTCACACTGAAGCTTTCTTT; CDR3: CAGSGVHTEAFF; size: -; V: TRBV6-1; J: TRBJ1-1; D: -
DNA: TGTGCCAGCAGCTGGCCTGGGACAGGGGACGACGAGCAGTACTTC; CDR3: CASSWPGTGDDEQYF; size: -; V: TRBV5-4; J: TRBJ2-7; D: TRBD1
DNA: TGTGCCAGCAAACAGGGATCCTCCTACAATGAGCAGTTCTTC; CDR3: CASKQGSSYNEQFF; size: -; V: TRBV6-1; J: TRBJ2-1; D: -
DNA: TGTGCCAGCAGCGTAGATATAGGGTCAGTAGGAAACACCATATATTTT; CDR3: CASSVDIGSVGNTIYF; size: -; V: TRBV9; J: TRBJ1-3; D: -
DNA: TGCGCCAGCAGCTTGGCCGGCGGGGGAGATACCGGGGAGCTGTTTTTT; CDR3: CASSLAGGGDTGELFF; size: -; V: TRBV5-1; J: TRBJ2-2; D: TRBD2
DNA: TGTGCCAGCAGTGCGGGTTACGAGCAGTACTTC; CDR3: CASSAGYEQYF; size: -; V: TRBV2; J: TRBJ2-7; D: -
DNA: TGTGCCAGCAGCTTGGAGCCGGGGGTGGAGGCTTTCTTT; CDR3: CASSLEPGVEAFF; size: -; V: TRBV5-8; J: TRBJ1-1; D: -
DNA: TGTGCCAGCAGCGTAAGGGGACAGGGCTCGTGGGGGGCCAACGTCCTGACTTTC; CDR3: CASSVRGQGSWGANVLTF; size: -; V: TRBV9; J: TRBJ2-6; D: TRBD1
DNA: TGCGCCAGCAGCCCGGGACTAGCTGAGGATACGCAGTATTTT; CDR3: CASSPGLAEDTQYF; size: -; V: TRBV4-1; J: TRBJ2-3; D: TRBD2
DNA: TGTGCCAGCTCACTCGGGACAGTCCAAGAGACCCAGTACTTC; CDR3: CASSLGTVQETQYF; size: -; V: TRBV18; J: TRBJ2-5; D: TRBD1
DNA: TGTGCCAGCAGCCGACAGGAGTCGAATGGCTACACCTTC; CDR3: CASSRQESNGYTF; size: once; V: TRBV2; J: TRBJ1-2; D: -
DNA: TGTGCCAGCAGCCCCTGGGGGGGTAACACTGAAGCTTTCTTT; CDR3: CASSPWGGNTEAFF; size: -; V: TRBV11-3; J: TRBJ1-1; D: -
DNA: TGCAGCGTTGCTAGGACAGGGGGCCGAGAGACCCAGTACTTC; CDR3: CSVARTGGRETQYF; size: -; V: TRBV29-1; J: TRBJ2-5; D: TRBD1
DNA: TGTGCCAGCAGCTTAGAAGGGAGGGGGCATGGGAACACTGAAGCTTTCTTT; CDR3: CASSLEGRGHGNTEAFF; size: -; V: TRBV11-3; J: TRBJ1-1; D: TRBD1
DNA: TGTGCCAGCAGCTTAGCGGGGGGTTATACGCAGTATTTT; CDR3: CASSLAGGYTQYF; size: -; V: TRBV11-2; J: TRBJ2-3; D: TRBD2
DNA: TGCGCCAGCAGCTTGAGTGTTGGAGGGGGGAGCTCCTACGAGCAGTACTTC; CDR3: CASSLSVGGGSSYEQYF; size: -; V: TRBV5-1; J: TRBJ2-7; D: -
DNA: TGTGCCAGCAGTTTCAGACGGGGGGAGGGGGAGACCCAGTACTTC; CDR3: CASSFRRGEGETQYF; size: -; V: TRBV9; J: TRBJ2-5; D: TRBD2
DNA: TGCGCCAGCAGCCTGGCTCTAGCGGGCACAGATACGCAGTATTTT; CDR3: CASSLALAGTDTQYF; size: -; V: TRBV5-1; J: TRBJ2-3; D: TRBD2
DNA: TGTGCTAGTGGTTTGGTATCCCCCCTTGACCGGGACTTTAATGGGGCTTTCTTT; CDR3: CASGLVSPLDRDFNGAFF; size: once; V: TRBV12-5; J: TRBJ1-1; D: -
DNA: TGCAGCGTTGAACATTTAGGCTCGACCTTCACAGATACGCAGTATTTT; CDR3: CSVEHLGSTFTDTQYF; size: -; V: TRBV29-1; J: TRBJ2-3; D: -
DNA: TGTGCCAGCAGTTACGGGACAGGGGGCTTGCAGACCCAGTACTTC; CDR3: CASSYGTGGLQTQYF; size: -; V: TRBV6-5; J: TRBJ2-5; D: TRBD1
DNA: TGTGCCAGTAGTACGGGACATCTCTACGAGCAGTACTTC; CDR3: CASSTGHLYEQYF; size: -; V: TRBV19; J: TRBJ2-7; D: -
DNA: TGTGCCAGCAACGAACAGCCTGGGGGAACCTATAATTCACCCCTCCACTTT; CDR3: CASNEQPGGTYNSPLHF; size: -; V: TRBV5-6; J: TRBJ1-6; D: -
DNA: TGTGCCAGCAGTTGGGGGACAGTCCTGAGTGGGGCCAACGTCCTGACTTTC; CDR3: CASSWGTVLSGANVLTF; size: few; V: TRBV27; J: TRBJ2-6; D: TRBD1
DNA: TGTGCCAGCAGCTTAGTTGGGGGCCAAGCTTTCTTT; CDR3: CASSLVGGQAFF; size: -; V: TRBV7-9; J: TRBJ1-1; D: -
DNA: TGTGCCAGCCGACCGGGCCAAAATTCACCCCTCCACTTT; CDR3: CASRPGQNSPLHF; size: -; V: TRBV2; J: TRBJ1-6; D: -
DNA: TGTGCCAGCAGACCCACCCTAGGGGGGAGAGCTTTCTTT; CDR3: CASRPTLGGRAFF; size: -; V: TRBV6-1; J: TRBJ1-1; D: -
DNA: TGTGCCAGCAGCCCCTGGACTAGCGGGGGTTACGAGCAGTACTTC; CDR3: CASSPWTSGGYEQYF; size: -; V: TRBV6-1; J: TRBJ2-7; D: TRBD2
DNA: TGTGCCAGCAGCTTTCGGTCCGGGTACCAAGAGACCCAGTACTTC; CDR3: CASSFRSGYQETQYF; size: -; V: TRBV11-3; J: TRBJ2-5; D: -
DNA: TGTGCCAGCAGCATTCCAGGGGGAGTGGGAACTGAAGCTTTCTTT; CDR3: CASSIPGGVGTEAFF; size: -; V: TRBV28; J: TRBJ1-1; D: TRBD1
DNA: TGTGCCAGCAGCTTAAGGGGCGGCACCTACGAGCAGTACTTC; CDR3: CASSLRGGTYEQYF; size: -; V: TRBV13; J: TRBJ2-7; D: -
DNA: TGTGCCAGCAGCTTAGGAGTAGACTATGGCTACACCTTC; CDR3: CASSLGVDYGYTF; size: -; V: TRBV7-9; J: TRBJ1-2; D: -
DNA: TGTGCCAGCAGTGAAGCAGAAAACACCGGGGAGCTGTTTTTT; CDR3: CASSEAENTGELFF; size: -; V: TRBV2; J: TRBJ2-2; D: -
DNA: TGTGCCAGCAGCGTAGGGCTAGCGGGGGGGCCGGGCTCCTACGAGCAGTACTTC; CDR3: CASSVGLAGGPGSYEQYF; size: -; V: TRBV9; J: TRBJ2-7; D: TRBD2
DNA: TGTGCCAGCAGCCGGGACATCCCCGAGCAGTACTTC; CDR3: CASSRDIPEQYF; size: -; V: TRBV7-9; J: TRBJ2-7; D: -
DNA: TGTGCCAGCTCACAATCTGGGACAGGACAAAATCAGCCCCAGCATTTT; CDR3: CASSQSGTGQNQPQHF; size: -; V: TRBV18; J: TRBJ1-5; D: TRBD1